This T cell receptor (beta chain) was retrieved from a study of technical replicates of blood from a handful of donors. The ends were cut back, 4 bases at V and 2 bases at J, with 6 bases in the middle. CDR3 length equals 13 residues. Germline V gene lookup returns CDR1 LGHNA and CDR2 YNFKEQ. The data were produced by immunoSEQ multiplex PCR, yet TCRdb's version contains in-frame clones alone and is incomplete. Of around 70,000 clones listed, 94% are singletons. The chain links TRBV4-2 to TRBJ2-1; no clear D gene. The TCR originated in a human donor in good health. The specimen sequenced was T cells isolated from PBMCs. The CDR3 loop reads CASSLPTYNEQFF. DNA for the CDR3: TGTGCCAGCAGCCTGCCTACCTACAATGAGCAGTTCTTC.